A selection of T cell receptor beta chains follows, all from one sample in a study of OX40 agonist ivuxolimab in advanced cancers. The assay was immunoSEQ multiplex PCR, and TCRdb's table has in-frame clones only and misses some. The table lists approximately 130,000 clones, about 92% of them singletons. The specimen comprised CD4+ or CD8+ T cells sorted from blood, sampled in a trial of the OX40 agonist ivuxolimab. The source is an adult with an advanced solid tumor such as melanoma, head and neck, liver or kidney cancer. CDR3s include the opening cysteine and the closing phenylalanine or tryptophan. D genes are given only for firm matches. Clone size is not always given. Where it is, it says once, few, many or a class for expanded clones.

abundance: few
j_gene: TRBJ1-2
v_gene: TRBV10-1
d_gene: TRBD1
CDR3aa: CAAPDRGAYGYTF
CDR3nt: TGCGCCGCCCCGGACAGGGGTGCCTATGGCTACACCTTC

abundance: NA
j_gene: TRBJ2-7
v_gene: TRBV18
d_gene: TRBD1
CDR3aa: CASSGQGIYEQYF
CDR3nt: TGTGCCAGCTCCGGACAGGGGATCTACGAGCAGTACTTC

abundance: NA
j_gene: TRBJ2-1
v_gene: TRBV9
d_gene: NA
CDR3aa: CASSVGAGTAPNEQFF
CDR3nt: TGTGCCAGCAGCGTAGGGGCCGGGACGGCCCCTAATGAGCAGTTCTTC

abundance: NA
j_gene: TRBJ1-2
v_gene: TRBV11-3
d_gene: NA
CDR3aa: CASSWGPGQGVEYGYTF
CDR3nt: TGTGCCAGCAGTTGGGGACCGGGGCAGGGTGTTGAGTATGGCTACACCTTC

abundance: once
j_gene: TRBJ2-4
v_gene: TRBV7-2
d_gene: TRBD1
CDR3aa: CASSPARGQGSIQYF
CDR3nt: TGTGCCAGCAGCCCAGCCCGGGGACAGGGGAGTATTCAGTACTTC

abundance: NA
j_gene: TRBJ2-3
v_gene: TRBV10-2
d_gene: TRBD2
CDR3aa: CASSLGLAGTGTDTQYF
CDR3nt: TGCGCCAGCAGCCTGGGGCTAGCGGGGACCGGGACAGATACGCAGTATTTT

abundance: NA
j_gene: TRBJ2-7
v_gene: TRBV4-3
d_gene: NA
CDR3aa: CASSQDPGGSYEQYF
CDR3nt: TGCGCCAGCAGCCAAGACCCCGGGGGCTCCTACGAGCAGTACTTC

abundance: NA
j_gene: TRBJ2-7
v_gene: TRBV7-2
d_gene: NA
CDR3aa: CASNVRRAGFSYEQYF
CDR3nt: TGTGCCAGCAACGTTCGTAGGGCGGGGTTCTCCTACGAGCAGTACTTC

abundance: NA
j_gene: TRBJ1-1
v_gene: TRBV11-2
d_gene: TRBD1
CDR3aa: CASSLAQGEGNTEAFF
CDR3nt: TGTGCCAGCAGCTTAGCGCAGGGGGAAGGGAACACTGAAGCTTTCTTT

abundance: NA
j_gene: TRBJ2-6
v_gene: TRBV5-8
d_gene: NA
CDR3aa: CASSLGHSVRNVLTF
CDR3nt: TGTGCCAGCAGCTTGGGCCACAGCGTGCGGAACGTCCTGACTTTC

abundance: few
j_gene: TRBJ2-5
v_gene: TRBV7-7
d_gene: NA
CDR3aa: CASSLRQGGKETQYF
CDR3nt: TGTGCTAGCAGCTTACGGCAGGGTGGCAAAGAGACCCAGTACTTC

abundance: NA
j_gene: TRBJ2-3
v_gene: TRBV12-5
d_gene: NA
CDR3aa: CASGLVRGSGADTQYF
CDR3nt: TGTGCTAGTGGTTTGGTACGGGGTAGCGGCGCAGATACGCAGTATTTT

abundance: NA
j_gene: TRBJ1-1
v_gene: TRBV18
d_gene: TRBD1
CDR3aa: CASSAGTANTEAFF
CDR3nt: TGTGCCAGCTCAGCTGGGACAGCGAACACTGAAGCTTTCTTT

abundance: NA
j_gene: TRBJ1-1
v_gene: TRBV5-8
d_gene: NA
CDR3aa: CASSLIRNTEAFF
CDR3nt: TGTGCCAGCAGCTTGATCCGGAACACTGAAGCTTTCTTT

abundance: NA
j_gene: TRBJ1-2
v_gene: TRBV6-5
d_gene: NA
CDR3aa: CASSYSGGGYTF
CDR3nt: TGTGCCAGCAGTTACTCAGGGGGTGGCTACACCTTC

abundance: NA
j_gene: TRBJ2-7
v_gene: TRBV4-2
d_gene: TRBD2
CDR3aa: CASSQVSSGRDNAYEQYF
CDR3nt: TGTGCCAGCAGCCAAGTATCGAGCGGGAGGGATAACGCCTACGAGCAGTACTTC

abundance: NA
j_gene: TRBJ1-1
v_gene: TRBV5-6
d_gene: NA
CDR3aa: CASRSTVNTEAFF
CDR3nt: TGTGCCAGCAGGTCGACAGTGAACACTGAAGCTTTCTTT

abundance: NA
j_gene: TRBJ2-2
v_gene: TRBV12-5
d_gene: TRBD1
CDR3aa: CASASGQVVKGELFF
CDR3nt: TGTGCTAGTGCTTCGGGACAGGTCGTGAAGGGGGAGCTGTTTTTT

abundance: NA
j_gene: TRBJ2-1
v_gene: TRBV5-1
d_gene: NA
CDR3aa: CASSQALESVQFF
CDR3nt: TGCGCCAGCAGCCAGGCCTTAGAGTCGGTGCAGTTCTTC

abundance: NA
j_gene: TRBJ2-7
v_gene: TRBV6-5
d_gene: NA
CDR3aa: CASSSSGEQYF
CDR3nt: TGTGCCAGCAGTTCCTCAGGCGAGCAGTACTTC

abundance: NA
j_gene: TRBJ1-3
v_gene: TRBV5-1
d_gene: NA
CDR3aa: CASSLEALRSGNTIYF
CDR3nt: TGCGCCAGCAGCTTAGAAGCACTCCGCTCTGGAAACACCATATATTTT

abundance: once
j_gene: TRBJ1-5
v_gene: TRBV2
d_gene: TRBD1
CDR3aa: CASIGTAVPNQPQHF
CDR3nt: TGTGCCAGCATTGGGACAGCTGTACCTAATCAGCCCCAGCATTTT

abundance: NA
j_gene: TRBJ1-6
v_gene: TRBV7-4
d_gene: TRBD1
CDR3aa: CASSLVGWGQGLPSPLHF
CDR3nt: TGTGCCAGCAGCTTAGTGGGGTGGGGACAGGGGTTACCATCACCCCTCCACTTT

abundance: NA
j_gene: TRBJ1-5
v_gene: TRBV5-1
d_gene: TRBD1
CDR3aa: CASSPTGDQPQHF
CDR3nt: TGCGCCAGCAGCCCGACAGGGGATCAGCCCCAGCATTTT

abundance: NA
j_gene: TRBJ1-1
v_gene: TRBV9
d_gene: NA
CDR3aa: CASSTRQYNTEAFF
CDR3nt: TGTGCCAGCAGCACCCGACAGTATAACACTGAAGCTTTCTTT

abundance: NA
j_gene: TRBJ1-1
v_gene: TRBV28
d_gene: NA
CDR3aa: CASSLLRLSTEAFF
CDR3nt: TGTGCCAGCAGTTTATTGAGGTTGAGCACTGAAGCTTTCTTT

abundance: NA
j_gene: TRBJ1-2
v_gene: TRBV28
d_gene: NA
CDR3aa: CASSLPGPRLGYTF
CDR3nt: TGTGCCAGCAGTCTACCGGGCCCCAGGTTGGGCTACACCTTC

abundance: once
j_gene: TRBJ2-6
v_gene: TRBV19
d_gene: NA
CDR3aa: CASIGSGTLFGANVLTF
CDR3nt: TGTGCCAGTATAGGGTCGGGCACTCTCTTTGGGGCCAACGTCCTGACTTTC

abundance: NA
j_gene: TRBJ2-7
v_gene: TRBV6-6
d_gene: NA
CDR3aa: CASSSTPGNEQYF
CDR3nt: TGTGCCAGCAGTTCCACCCCAGGGAATGAGCAGTACTTC

abundance: once
j_gene: TRBJ1-1
v_gene: TRBV5-1
d_gene: NA
CDR3aa: CASSLDLGLGTGAFF
CDR3nt: TGCGCCAGCAGCCTTGACCTCGGACTGGGGACCGGAGCTTTCTTT

abundance: NA
j_gene: TRBJ2-5
v_gene: TRBV5-1
d_gene: TRBD2
CDR3aa: CASSRAGTSGEETQYF
CDR3nt: TGCGCCAGCAGCAGAGCCGGGACTAGCGGGGAAGAGACCCAGTACTTC

abundance: NA
j_gene: TRBJ1-2
v_gene: TRBV19
d_gene: NA
CDR3aa: CASRPGSSYGYTF
CDR3nt: TGTGCCAGTCGGCCAGGCTCCTCCTATGGCTACACCTTC

abundance: NA
j_gene: TRBJ2-7
v_gene: TRBV25-1
d_gene: TRBD2
CDR3aa: CASSGTSYAYEQYF
CDR3nt: TGTGCCAGCAGCGGGACTAGCTACGCCTACGAGCAGTACTTC

abundance: NA
j_gene: TRBJ2-7
v_gene: TRBV28
d_gene: TRBD1
CDR3aa: CASGTPGQGSYEQYF
CDR3nt: TGTGCCAGCGGAACCCCGGGACAGGGTTCCTACGAGCAGTACTTC

abundance: NA
j_gene: TRBJ2-7
v_gene: TRBV7-9
d_gene: TRBD1
CDR3aa: CASLGTGAYEQYF
CDR3nt: TGTGCCAGTCTCGGGACAGGGGCTTACGAGCAGTACTTC

abundance: NA
j_gene: TRBJ2-5
v_gene: TRBV9
d_gene: TRBD2
CDR3aa: CASSETPSGRAGETQYF
CDR3nt: TGTGCCAGCAGCGAGACCCCTAGCGGGAGGGCCGGGGAGACCCAGTACTTC

abundance: NA
j_gene: TRBJ2-2
v_gene: TRBV5-4
d_gene: TRBD2
CDR3aa: CASSRTSRNTGELFF
CDR3nt: TGTGCCAGCAGCCGGACTAGCAGGAACACCGGGGAGCTGTTTTTT

abundance: NA
j_gene: TRBJ1-4
v_gene: TRBV11-2
d_gene: NA
CDR3aa: CASSSFGATNEKLFF
CDR3nt: TGTGCCAGCAGCTCCTTTGGGGCAACTAATGAAAAACTGTTTTTT

abundance: NA
j_gene: TRBJ2-7
v_gene: TRBV6-5
d_gene: NA
CDR3aa: CASSHRGTGAEQYF
CDR3nt: TGTGCCAGCAGCCACCGGGGTACGGGCGCCGAGCAGTACTTC

abundance: NA
j_gene: TRBJ1-2
v_gene: TRBV4-2
d_gene: NA
CDR3aa: CASSLENRAYGYTF
CDR3nt: TGTGCCAGCAGCTTGGAGAACAGGGCCTATGGCTACACCTTC

abundance: NA
j_gene: TRBJ2-1
v_gene: TRBV10-2
d_gene: NA
CDR3aa: CASSLSGFGYNEQFF
CDR3nt: TGCGCCAGCAGTCTTAGTGGATTCGGATACAATGAGCAGTTCTTC

abundance: NA
j_gene: TRBJ2-1
v_gene: TRBV11-3
d_gene: TRBD2
CDR3aa: CASSLASGRRDEQFF
CDR3nt: TGTGCCAGCAGCTTAGCTAGCGGGAGGCGAGATGAGCAGTTCTTC

abundance: NA
j_gene: TRBJ1-3
v_gene: TRBV10-2
d_gene: NA
CDR3aa: CASKAGNSGNTIYF
CDR3nt: TGCGCCAGCAAAGCAGGGAATTCCGGAAACACCATATATTTT

abundance: NA
j_gene: TRBJ2-7
v_gene: TRBV30
d_gene: TRBD1
CDR3aa: CAWRGRGRPTYEQYF
CDR3nt: TGTGCCTGGAGGGGTAGGGGGCGTCCAACCTACGAGCAGTACTTC

abundance: NA
j_gene: TRBJ2-1
v_gene: TRBV11-2
d_gene: TRBD2
CDR3aa: CASSYSGGRYNEQFF
CDR3nt: TGTGCCAGCAGCTATAGCGGGGGGAGGTACAATGAGCAGTTCTTC

abundance: once
j_gene: TRBJ2-1
v_gene: TRBV7-3
d_gene: TRBD1
CDR3aa: CASSSSPQGEEQFF
CDR3nt: TGTGCCAGCAGCTCAAGCCCACAGGGGGAGGAGCAGTTCTTC

abundance: NA
j_gene: TRBJ1-5
v_gene: TRBV6-1
d_gene: NA
CDR3aa: CASSEPTRSDQPQHF
CDR3nt: TGTGCCAGCAGTGAACCAACACGATCGGATCAGCCCCAGCATTTT

abundance: once
j_gene: TRBJ2-6
v_gene: TRBV5-4
d_gene: NA
CDR3aa: CASSVAGSSGANVLTF
CDR3nt: TGTGCCAGCAGCGTGGCCGGTTCCTCTGGGGCCAACGTCCTGACTTTC

abundance: NA
j_gene: TRBJ2-5
v_gene: TRBV7-9
d_gene: NA
CDR3aa: CASSGRESQETQYF
CDR3nt: TGTGCCAGCAGCGGGCGTGAGTCCCAAGAGACCCAGTACTTC

abundance: NA
j_gene: TRBJ2-7
v_gene: TRBV14
d_gene: TRBD2
CDR3aa: CASGRLAATYEQYF
CDR3nt: TGTGCCAGCGGACGACTAGCGGCTACCTACGAGCAGTACTTC

abundance: NA
j_gene: TRBJ2-4
v_gene: TRBV25-1
d_gene: TRBD1
CDR3aa: CASSEYGRPGGQYF
CDR3nt: TGTGCCAGCAGTGAATATGGGCGGCCAGGGGGACAGTACTTC

abundance: NA
j_gene: TRBJ2-1
v_gene: TRBV7-2
d_gene: TRBD2
CDR3aa: CASSPSGLGTSSFF
CDR3nt: TGTGCCAGCAGCCCCTCCGGGCTAGGGACTAGCTCATTCTTC

abundance: NA
j_gene: TRBJ2-3
v_gene: TRBV10-3
d_gene: TRBD2
CDR3aa: CAISPTSGGTDTQYF
CDR3nt: TGTGCCATCAGCCCGACTAGCGGGGGCACAGATACGCAGTATTTT

abundance: NA
j_gene: TRBJ1-2
v_gene: TRBV7-2
d_gene: NA
CDR3aa: CASSLDAGSRGYTF
CDR3nt: TGTGCCAGCAGCTTAGACGCGGGATCGCGGGGCTACACCTTC

abundance: NA
j_gene: TRBJ1-5
v_gene: TRBV15
d_gene: NA
CDR3aa: CATSEEGFPSNQPQHF
CDR3nt: TGTGCCACCAGCGAGGAGGGGTTCCCCTCCAATCAGCCCCAGCATTTT

abundance: NA
j_gene: TRBJ1-3
v_gene: TRBV7-9
d_gene: NA
CDR3aa: CASSLAIGQGNTIYF
CDR3nt: TGTGCCAGCAGCTTAGCAATCGGACAGGGAAACACCATATATTTT